This record covers a single T cell receptor beta chain. The antigen is not known. This entry is derived from a study of cytomegalovirus exposure and HLA in healthy donors. Study-level results: The availability of immune exposure information extended only to CMV serostatus.

PCR amplification relied on 60 Vbeta primers (plus 13 Jbeta primers). Measured with immunoSEQ multiplex PCR; TCRdb has only the in-frame clones, and not every one. The sample holds 200,000 to 250,000 clones, 75% to 90% seen once. This CDR3 contains 18 residues. V gave up 3 bases and J gave up 2 bases; unmatched junction bases: 13. Germline loops: CDR1 LNHDA, CDR2 SQIVND (reference sequence). Healthy individuals who donated bone marrow served as the donors. The rearrangement joins TRBV19 to TRBJ2-3; TRBD2 agrees at 8 bases. Sequencing input: PBMCs. This clonotype was obtained from a boy between 2 and 10 years old in good health and CMV-seronegative. The DNA of the CDR3 is TGTGCCAGTAGTATTGTGTCTAGCGGGTTTCGTTTCACAGATACGCAGTATTTT. Translating it yields CASSIVSSGFRFTDTQYF.